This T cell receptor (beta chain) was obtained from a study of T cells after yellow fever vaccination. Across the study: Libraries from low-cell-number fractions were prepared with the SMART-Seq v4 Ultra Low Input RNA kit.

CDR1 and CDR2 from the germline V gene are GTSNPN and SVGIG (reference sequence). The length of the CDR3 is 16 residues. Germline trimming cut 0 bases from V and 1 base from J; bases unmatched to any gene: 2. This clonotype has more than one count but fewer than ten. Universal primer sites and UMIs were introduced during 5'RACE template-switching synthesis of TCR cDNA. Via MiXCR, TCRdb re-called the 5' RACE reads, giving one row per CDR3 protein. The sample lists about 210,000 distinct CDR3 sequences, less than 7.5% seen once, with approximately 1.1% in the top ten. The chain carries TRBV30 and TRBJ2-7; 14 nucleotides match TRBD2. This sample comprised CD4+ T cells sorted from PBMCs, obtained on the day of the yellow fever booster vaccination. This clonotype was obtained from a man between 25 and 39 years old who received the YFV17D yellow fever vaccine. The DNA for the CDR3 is TGTGCCTGGAGTGTAGGGACTAGCGGGAGTTCCTACGAGCAGTACTTC. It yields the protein CAWSVGTSGSSYEQYF.